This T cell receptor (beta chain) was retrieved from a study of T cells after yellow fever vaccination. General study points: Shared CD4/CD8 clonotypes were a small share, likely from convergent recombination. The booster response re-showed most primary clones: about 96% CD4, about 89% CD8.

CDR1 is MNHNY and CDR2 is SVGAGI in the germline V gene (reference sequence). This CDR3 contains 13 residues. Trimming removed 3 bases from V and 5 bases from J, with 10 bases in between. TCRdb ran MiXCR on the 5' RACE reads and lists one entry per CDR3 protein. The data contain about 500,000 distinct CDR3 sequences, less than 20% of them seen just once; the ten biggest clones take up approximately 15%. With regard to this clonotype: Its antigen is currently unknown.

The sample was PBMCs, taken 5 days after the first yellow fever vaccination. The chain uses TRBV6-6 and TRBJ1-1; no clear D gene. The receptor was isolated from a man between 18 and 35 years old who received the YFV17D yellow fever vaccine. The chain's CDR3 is CASSYPALTEAFF. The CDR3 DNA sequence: TGTGCCAGCAGTTATCCCGCCTTGACTGAAGCTTTCTTT.